This is a list of T cell receptor beta chains from one sample in a study of shared clonotypes between healthy human individuals. Using immunoSEQ multiplex PCR, the repertoire was profiled, and TCRdb retains in-frame clones only, with some absent. The repertoire includes 1 million to 1.2 million clones, 60% to 80% of them detected once, and almost 0.9% sits in the top ten. The sample taken for sequencing was memory CD4+ T cells from PBMCs. The receptors were sampled from a young man in good health. Some clones in this sample may be carry-over from other donors' samples. The CDR3 runs from the conserved cysteine through the conserved F or W. The D gene is left open where the match is weak. Only part of the rows carry a size: once, few, many, or a class if the clone is expanded.

size	J	D	V	DNA	CDR3
once	TRBJ2-3	NA	TRBV7-9	TGTGCCAGCAGCTCGCTAGCGTTCACAGATACGCAGTATTTT	CASSSLAFTDTQYF
NA	TRBJ2-7	NA	TRBV9	TGTGCCAGCAGCGGCGGGGAATCCTACGAGCAGTACTTC	CASSGGESYEQYF
NA	TRBJ2-2	NA	TRBV28	TGTGCCAGCAGTTCCTCTAGCCTCCCGAACACCGGGGAGCTGTTTTTT	CASSSSSLPNTGELFF
NA	TRBJ2-7	NA	TRBV15	TGTGCCACCAGCAGAGGGGACCACTCGCAGGGGCAGTACTTC	CATSRGDHSQGQYF
NA	TRBJ2-5	NA	TRBV21-1	TGTGCCAGCAGCAAAGTAGGGGAGACCCAGTACTTC	CASSKVGETQYF
NA	TRBJ1-1	NA	TRBV6-5	TGTGCCAGCAGTTTAACTCCGAACACTGAAGCTTTCTTT	CASSLTPNTEAFF
once	TRBJ2-6	TRBD1	TRBV9	TGTGCCAGCAGCGCGACAGGGGTGAACGGCGCTGGGGCCAACGTCCTGACTTTC	CASSATGVNGAGANVLTF
NA	TRBJ2-2	TRBD1	TRBV9	TGTGCCAGCAGCGTAGTCGGGACAGGAGCGAACACCGGGGAGCTGTTTTTT	CASSVVGTGANTGELFF
NA	TRBJ1-5	NA	TRBV13	TGTGCCAGCAGCTTAGGTTACAGGGTAGGTCAGCCCCAGCATTTT	CASSLGYRVGQPQHF
NA	TRBJ1-2	NA	TRBV9	TGTGCCAGCAGCGTTTGGGACCGTTCCGAGGGTAACTATGGCTACACCTTC	CASSVWDRSEGNYGYTF
few	TRBJ2-5	NA	TRBV18	TGTGCCAGCTCACCACGACAAGAGACCCAGTACTTC	CASSPRQETQYF
once	TRBJ2-3	TRBD2	TRBV29-1	TGCAGCGTTGCCGGACTAGCGGGAGGATCAGATACGCAGTATTTT	CSVAGLAGGSDTQYF
few	TRBJ1-1	NA	TRBV5-1	TGCGCCAGCAGCGGGAGGGGGGAGAGTACTGAAGCTTTCTTT	CASSGRGESTEAFF
NA	TRBJ2-5	TRBD2	TRBV28	TGTGCCAGCAGCCCAATCCCGGGAGGTAGGCAAGAGACCCAGTACTTC	CASSPIPGGRQETQYF
NA	TRBJ1-1	TRBD1	TRBV6-1	TGTGCCAGCAGCAAAGGGACAGGGGTGAACACTGAAGCTTTCTTT	CASSKGTGVNTEAFF
NA	TRBJ1-5	NA	TRBV28	TGTGCCAGCAGTTTACGGCAGGGTCGGAGCAATCAGCCCCAGCATTTT	CASSLRQGRSNQPQHF
NA	TRBJ1-5	TRBD1	TRBV7-3	TGTGCCAGCAGCTTCACTACAGGGGGAGGGCAGCCCCAGCATTTT	CASSFTTGGGQPQHF
NA	TRBJ2-5	NA	TRBV19	TGTGCCAGTAGTATCAACCAGGGGCAAGAGACCCAGTACTTC	CASSINQGQETQYF
few	TRBJ1-2	NA	TRBV19	TGTGCCAGTAGCCGCGGTGATAACTATGGCTACACCTTC	CASSRGDNYGYTF
NA	TRBJ2-3	NA	TRBV30	TGTGCCTGGACCGAGTCAGATACGCAGTATTTT	CAWTESDTQYF
NA	TRBJ2-7	NA	TRBV20-1	TGCAGTGCTTCTACCGACGAGCAGTACTTC	CSASTDEQYF
NA	TRBJ2-1	NA	TRBV15	TGTGCCACCAGCAGAGAAAGGGGACCTTTGCGCGGGGGCGAGCAGTTCTTC	CATSRERGPLRGGEQFF
NA	TRBJ1-2	NA	TRBV20-1	TGCACGCCCGGCTATGGCTACACCTTC	CTPGYGYTF
NA	TRBJ2-5	TRBD2	TRBV7-9	TGTGCCAGCAGCCAGAAGGTGACTAGCCCAGAGACCCAGTACTTC	CASSQKVTSPETQYF
NA	TRBJ2-7	TRBD2	TRBV10-2	TGCGCCAGCATCCCGGGACTAACGTCCTACGAGCAGTACTTC	CASIPGLTSYEQYF
NA	TRBJ1-2	NA	TRBV19	TGTGCCAGTAGCCGCCGTCAGGGGAGAGTGGAAGGCTACACCTTC	CASSRRQGRVEGYTF
NA	TRBJ2-6	NA	TRBV19	TGTGCCAGTAGTATCGGGGGTTCTGGGGCCAACGTCCTGACTTTC	CASSIGGSGANVLTF
NA	TRBJ2-3	TRBD2	TRBV2	TGTGCCAGCAGTGTGGGACTAGCGGGGACAGATACGCAGTATTTT	CASSVGLAGTDTQYF
NA	TRBJ1-3	NA	TRBV4-3	TGCGCCAGCAGCCAAGCATTGGCCCGGGACGGATTCTCTGGAAACACCATATATTTT	CASSQALARDGFSGNTIYF
NA	TRBJ1-1	NA	TRBV7-2	TGTGCCAGCAGCTCCCGTAGGTACACTGAAGCTTTCTTT	CASSSRRYTEAFF
few	TRBJ2-1	NA	TRBV2	TGTGCCAGCATCGACCCATCCAGCGGGCGCAATGAGCAGTTCTTC	CASIDPSSGRNEQFF
NA	TRBJ1-4	NA	TRBV28	TGTGCCAGCAGTTTTCATGCCCTGTTCGAAAAACTGTTTTTT	CASSFHALFEKLFF
NA	TRBJ2-6	TRBD1	TRBV19	TGTGCCAGTAGGGGACAGCCATCTGGGGCCAACGTCCTGACTTTC	CASRGQPSGANVLTF
NA	TRBJ1-4	TRBD1	TRBV2	TGTGCCAGCAGTTGGGCAGGGGGATCTAATGAAAAACTGTTTTTT	CASSWAGGSNEKLFF
NA	TRBJ1-4	NA	TRBV28	TGTGCCAGCAGTTTGGGGGGTGGGGAAAAACTGTTTTTT	CASSLGGGEKLFF
NA	TRBJ2-3	NA	TRBV4-2	TGTGCCAGCAGCCAAGACGGAAGCACAGATACGCAGTATTTT	CASSQDGSTDTQYF
NA	TRBJ2-6	NA	TRBV25-1	TGTGCCAGCAGTGGCGCCGGGACCCCGGGATTTGGGGCCAACGTCCTGACTTTC	CASSGAGTPGFGANVLTF
NA	TRBJ1-2	NA	TRBV28	TGTGCCAGCAGTTTCGTGGCAGGGCTGAACTTC	CASSFVAGLNF
once	TRBJ2-1	NA	TRBV18	TGTGCCAGCTCATCCGTGGGTGAATCTCGGGTCAATGAGCAGTTCTTC	CASSSVGESRVNEQFF
NA	TRBJ2-3	TRBD1	TRBV28	TGTGCCAGCAGACCAACCGGGACAGGTATGAATTTT	CASRPTGTGMNF
NA	TRBJ1-3	NA	TRBV11-2	TGTGCCAGCAGCTTATCCCTCGGAAACACCATATATTTT	CASSLSLGNTIYF
many	TRBJ1-5	NA	TRBV30	TGTGCCTGGAGTGTAGGAGGATCCCAGCCCCAGCATTTT	CAWSVGGSQPQHF